The T cell receptor beta chain under discussion was sequenced for a study of molecular identifiers for immune sequencing clone quantification. Findings and limits, study-wide: Clones that had above 20 RNA copies took up over 99% of effector molecules but under 1% in naive cells. Researchers reportedly could pick up spiked Jurkat TCR RNA from one cell mixed into more than 800,000 naive cells.

This clonotype was detected ten times or more. Its antigen is unidentified. The sorting of naive CD8 T cells used the CD8+CD4-CCR7+CD45RA+ phenotype. Previously described methods and listed TCR primers were used for bulk TCR libraries. Each CDR3 protein gets one entry after TCRdb re-called the PCR reads with MiXCR. The sample shows some 12,000 distinct CDR3 sequences, more than 15% of them seen only once. This TCR came from a human donor in good health. Some libraries in this study had Jurkat cell RNA spiked in. Sequenced: naive CD8+ T cells from blood, with Jurkat cell RNA spiked in. Subset defined: FACS-sorted CD8+CD4-CCR7+CD45RA+ naive T cells.

CDR3 in amino acids: CASSALRGHGGYGYTF. The CDR3 DNA reads as TGTGCCAGCAGCGCCCTGAGGGGACATGGAGGCTATGGCTACACCTTC. The V gene is TRBV9, the J gene TRBJ1-2; TRBD1 is a possible D gene (6 bases). The CDR3 has 16 residues. V gave up 3 bases and J gave up 4 bases, with 19 bases separating them. CDR1 and CDR2 (germline): SGDLS, YYNGEE.